This T cell receptor beta chain comes out of a study of blood T cell repertoires in COVID-19. Study-level background: The United States, Italy and Spain supplied acute and convalescent COVID-19 samples. Nucleic acid was either cDNA or gDNA, and it came from T cells, B-cell-depleted T cells, or PBMCs.

Under the authors' procedure: Estimation of nucleated cell counts relied on the amplification of reference gene primers. Method: immunoSEQ multiplex PCR; TCRdb's copy keeps in-frame clones and lacks some. The V and J calls and clone size were taken over from that table, and D and trimming were inferred from the DNA. The data contain fewer than 200,000 clones, 90% to 95% of them singletons. Between the trimmed V and J ends, which lost 4 bases and 6 bases, there was a span of 12 bases. This CDR3 is 13 amino acids long. Germline CDR1 is KGHSH and CDR2 is LQKENI. This sequence was found in a woman in her 50s with acute or convalescent COVID-19. The chain has TRBV18 and TRBJ1-2; possible D gene TRBD1, 6 bases. Sequenced material: peripheral blood. The CDR3 DNA is TGTGCCAGCTCACAACAGGGTCGTGATGGCTACACCTTC. Translating it yields CASSQQGRDGYTF.